The next 16 T cell receptor beta chains were all read from a single sample in a study of identical twins. TCRdb reprocessed the 5' RACE reads with MiXCR, giving one entry per CDR3 protein. The sample records around 230,000 distinct CDR3 sequences, 5.5% to 7.5% being singletons. This same sample was also taken into another study, of T cells expressing NK-cell markers.

Sequencing was performed on CD8+ T cells sorted from blood. These receptors were collected from a woman younger than 30 in good health.

V usage is TRBV2 and J usage is TRBJ2-7; 9 bases are a match to TRBD1. CDR1 is SNHLY, CDR2 FYNNEI, per germline. This CDR3 is 14 amino acids long. Losses at the gene ends were 4 bases for V and 3 bases for J; bases not matched to a gene: 4. The CDR3 loop reads CASSGDRGYYEQYF. The CDR3 DNA sequence: TGTGCCAGCAGTGGAGACAGGGGGTACTACGAGCAGTACTTC. The variable domain in full, completed from reference TRBV2 and TRBJ2-7, reads EPEVTQTPSHQVTQMGQEVILRCVPISNHLYFYWYRQILGQKVEFLVSFYNNEISEKSEIFDDQFSVERPDGSNFTLKIRSTKLEDSAMYFCASSGDRGYYEQYFGPGTRLTVT.

This clonotype was seen only a few times. The gene calls are TRBV2 and TRBJ1-1, with D hard to call. Between the trimmed V and J ends, which lost 3 bases and 8 bases, there was a span of 10 bases. The CDR3 sequence is 12 residues long. CDR1 and CDR2 (germline): SNHLY, FYNNEI. This chain's CDR3 is CASSDVAAEAFF. The CDR3 DNA reads TGTGCCAGCAGTGATGTGGCGGCAGAAGCTTTCTTT.

Notes on this clonotype: Mismatch with germline at one junction end may stem from a read error. The chain recombines TRBV12-3 or TRBV12-4 with TRBJ2-1; 7 bases align to TRBD2. CDR3 length equals 11 residues. In DNA form, the CDR3 reads TGTGCCAGCAGGTTGGCGGGGGTGTCGGTCTTC. Translated, it gives CASRLAGVSVF.

This clonotype was observed a handful of times. This sequence joins TRBV20-1 and TRBJ2-7; TRBD2 might be the D (6 bases). In germline, CDR1 is DFQATT, CDR2 SNEGSKA (reference sequence). Trimming cost V 3 bases and J 0 bases, with 12 bases left between them. There are 14 residues in the CDR3. The CDR3 reads CSARRRGSSYEQYF. Written as DNA, the CDR3 is TGCAGTGCTAGGAGGCGGGGAAGCTCCTACGAGCAGTACTTC.

Ten or more counts support this clonotype. The chain uses TRBV7-2 and TRBJ2-3, with no clear D. The germline CDR1 and CDR2 sequences are SGHTA and FQGNSA. Trimming took off 1 base at V and 2 bases at J, with 13 bases between the two ends. The CDR3 extends over 16 amino acids. The CDR3 DNA is TGTGCCAGCAGCTTAGTCGTTGAGCGATCCACAGATACGCAGTATTTT. It is translated as CASSLVVERSTDTQYF.

This clonotype was counted between two and nine times. This chain uses TRBV10-2 with TRBJ2-7; 7 bases fit TRBD1. This CDR3 comprises 16 residues. V lost 3 bases, J lost 0 bases, and 8 bases stayed unmatched. CDR1 is WSHSY and CDR2 is SAAADI in the germline V gene. The CDR3 protein is CASSEATGSPSYEQYF. CDR3 bases: TGCGCCAGCAGTGAAGCGACAGGGTCTCCCTCCTACGAGCAGTACTTC.

In this sample, this clonotype turned up many times. The rearrangement joins TRBV6-2 or TRBV6-3 to TRBJ2-1, with 8 bases matching TRBD1. The CDR3 totals 17 residues. Germline assignment: CDR1 MNHEY and CDR2 SVGEGT. V trimming: 2 bases; J trimming: 5 bases; junction bases outside the gene matches: 11. The CDR3 DNA reads TGTGCCAGCAGTTACACGAACACGGGACAGGTGAACAATGAGCAGTTCTTC. This codes for CASSYTNTGQVNNEQFF.

This clonotype was recorded a few times. The chain uses TRBV4-3 and TRBJ2-3; 7 nucleotides align to TRBD2. The CDR3 length is 17 residues. Trimming took 0 bases from V and 4 from J; bases not matched to a gene: 10. Germline values: CDR1 LGHNA, CDR2 YSLEER. DNA of the CDR3: TGCGCCAGCAGCCAAGAAGGCGGGAGATCAGGATCAGATACGCAGTATTTT. As protein: CASSQEGGRSGSDTQYF.

V and J are TRBV27 and TRBJ2-7; a weak D match, TRBD1 (5 bases). Germline V gives CDR1 MNHEY, CDR2 SMNVEV (reference sequence). Deletions cut 8 bases from V and 7 bases from J, with 21 bases between. The CDR3 is 14 residues long. This CDR3 is CASSGPGIAAEQYF. The CDR3 nucleotides are TGTGCCAGCTCCGGACCAGGGATAGCCGCTGAGCAGTACTTC.

Concerning this clonotype itself: This is likely a read error, given that the CDR3 carries no conserved phenylalanine or tryptophan at its end. The V and J genes are TRBV19 and TRBJ2-1; 10 bases match TRBD2. CDR3 length equals 14 residues. V was pared by 6 bases and J by 5 bases, with 4 bases of the junction left unmatched. Per germline, CDR1 LNHDA and CDR2 SQIVND (reference sequence). Here the CDR3 DNA reads TGTGCCAGTAGCTGGACTAGCGGTAACAATGAGCAGTTCTTA. Its protein product is CASSWTSGNNEQFL.

This clonotype was detected a few times. The V gene is TRBV7-8, the J gene TRBJ1-5; D remains unclear. The V and J ends lost 0 bases and 6 bases respectively, with 6 bases between them. Germline V gene lookup returns CDR1 SGHVS and CDR2 FQNEAQ. This CDR3 spans 13 amino acids. CDR3 DNA sequence: TGTGCCAGCAGCTTAGCCTGGGCTCAGCCCCAGCATTTT. Protein product: CASSLAWAQPQHF.

This sequence joins TRBV7-9 and TRBJ2-1, with TRBD2 matching 7 bases. The CDR3 extends over 16 amino acids. CDR1 is SEHNR and CDR2 is FQNEAQ in the germline V gene (reference sequence). Unmatched junction bases numbered 10, after V lost 1 base and J lost 7 bases. The CDR3 coding sequence is TGTGCCAGCAGCTTAGGAGGCGGGGGAAACAAAAATGAGCAGTTCTTC. This codes for CASSLGGGGNKNEQFF.

This clonotype appeared many times. This chain links TRBV12-3 or TRBV12-4 with TRBJ2-3, with D hard to call. The CDR3 is 12 residues long. V was cut by 5 bases and J by 2 bases, with 5 bases left in between. CDR3 sequence: CASSPDTDTQYF. The CDR3 DNA reads TGTGCCAGCAGTCCCGACACAGATACGCAGTATTTT.

This chain connects TRBV15 to TRBJ2-1; 9 bases are shared with TRBD2. Germline V lookup: CDR1 LNHNV, CDR2 YYDKDF (reference sequence). The CDR3 has 16 amino acids. The junction had 11 bases not matched to a gene; V was cut back by 3 bases and J by 8 bases. The CDR3 is CATSRAGAGGTYEQFF. In DNA form, the CDR3 reads TGTGCCACCAGCAGGGCAGGGGCGGGAGGGACCTATGAGCAGTTCTTC.

This chain links TRBV6-1 with TRBJ2-1, with TRBD1 identical over 8 bases. Germline CDR1 and CDR2: MNHNS and SASEGT. The CDR3 runs to 16 residues. The ends lost 5 bases at V and 9 bases at J; junction bases unmatched: 15. CDR3 protein: CASSLGTGLTRTEQFF. CDR3 nucleotides: TGTGCCAGCAGTCTAGGGACAGGCCTCACCCGCACTGAGCAGTTCTTC.

The rearrangement uses TRBV2 and TRBJ2-7; 7 bases align to TRBD2. CDR3 size: 15 residues. The junction had 12 bases not matched to a gene; V was cut back by 10 bases and J by 0 bases. CDR1 and CDR2 from the germline V gene are SNHLY and FYNNEI. CDR3 in DNA: TGTGCCATCCAAACCCCTAGCGGTAACTCCTACGAGCAGTACTTC. Its translation is CAIQTPSGNSYEQYF. Variable domain in full (rest from reference TRBV2 and TRBJ2-7): EPEVTQTPSHQVTQMGQEVILRCVPISNHLYFYWYRQILGQKVEFLVSFYNNEISEKSEIFDDQFSVERPDGSNFTLKIRSTKLEDSAMYFCAIQTPSGNSYEQYFGPGTRLTVT.